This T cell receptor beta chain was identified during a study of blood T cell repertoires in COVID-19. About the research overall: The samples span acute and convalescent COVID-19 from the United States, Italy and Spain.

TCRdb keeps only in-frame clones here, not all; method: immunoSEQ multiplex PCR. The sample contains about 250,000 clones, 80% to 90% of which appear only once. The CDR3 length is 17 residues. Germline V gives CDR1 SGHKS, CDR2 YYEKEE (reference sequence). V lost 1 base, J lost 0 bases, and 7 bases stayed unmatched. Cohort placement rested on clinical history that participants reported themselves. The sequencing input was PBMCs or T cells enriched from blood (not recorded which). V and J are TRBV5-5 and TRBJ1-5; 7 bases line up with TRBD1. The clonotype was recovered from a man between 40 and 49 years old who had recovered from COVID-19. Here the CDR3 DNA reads TGTGCCAGCAGCTTGTCCGGGACAGTTTATAGCAATCAGCCCCAGCATTTT. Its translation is CASSLSGTVYSNQPQHF.